This entry describes one T cell receptor (beta chain). Its specificity is not known. Regions amplified from RNA transcripts were the TCR beta CDR3 regions. TCR CDR3 underwent first-round RT-PCR with the HTBI primer set. One entry per CDR3 protein results from TCRdb running MiXCR on the multiplex PCR reads. The table lists hundreds of thousands of distinct CDR3 sequences, just under 45% of them singletons. The sample is drawn from a study of T cells in Graves' hyperthyroidism and ophthalmopathy. General study points: Blood also contained most expanded thyroid clonotypes above 0.001. Researchers report that a 13 V-J model separated ophthalmopathy from stable hyperthyroidism. The model forecast ophthalmopathy, anticipating it by a median 6.5 months before onset.

The V gene end was trimmed by 6 bases and the J gene end by 2 bases; junction bases not matched to a gene: 6. In germline, CDR1 is SNHLY, CDR2 FYNNEI. CDR3 length: 14 amino acids. Patients with uncontrolled infections, other autoimmune diseases, pregnancy or lactation were excluded. The gene calls are TRBV2 and TRBJ1-1; 7 positions agree with TRBD1. The sequencing input was peripheral blood or thyroid tissue (not recorded which). The TCR was taken from an adult man with Graves' disease, either hyperthyroidism or ophthalmopathy (not recorded which). CDR3 nucleotide sequence: TGTGCCAGCAGCCAGGGGGGGACTAACACTGAAGCTTTCTTT. This gives the protein CASSQGGTNTEAFF.